Listed below are T cell receptor beta chains from one sample, sequenced in a study of Tregs in tolerant kidney transplant recipients. Here immunoSEQ multiplex PCR was the method, and the copy in TCRdb shows in-frame clones only, minus some. The sample holds 75,000 to 100,000 clones, approximately 94% seen once. Sequencing used CD4+ T cells from blood (PBMCs), obtained 12 months after the transplant. The receptors were gathered from a human patient who received a combined kidney and bone marrow transplant. Some T cells may be the graft donor's. CDR3s include the opening cysteine and the closing phenylalanine or tryptophan. The D gene is left open where the match is weak. Only some rows state a clone size, as once, few, many or a class for expanded clones.

TGCGCCAGCACCAAAGCTCTCTACGGGGAGACCCAGTACTTC CASTKALYGETQYF TRBV5-1 - TRBJ2-5 -
TGTGCCAGCAGGAGAGGGGGGGGTCTCTCCTACAATGAGCAGTTCTTC CASRRGGGLSYNEQFF TRBV28 - TRBJ2-1 -
TGTGCCAGCAGTTCAGTTTCACCCCTCCACTTT CASSSVSPLHF TRBV28 - TRBJ1-6 -
TGCGCCAGCAGCCGCGGACTAGCAATTGGGGAGACCCAGTACTTC CASSRGLAIGETQYF TRBV5-1 - TRBJ2-5 TRBD2
TGCGCCAGCAGCTTAATTGGGCAGCCCACAGATACGCAGTATTTT CASSLIGQPTDTQYF TRBV5-1 - TRBJ2-3 -
TGTGCCATCAGCCAAGGGACAGGGGGGATCGGGGAGCTGTTTTTT CAISQGTGGIGELFF TRBV10-3 - TRBJ2-2 TRBD1
TGTGCCAGCAGCGTAGGACTAGGGGCAAACATTCAGTACTTC CASSVGLGANIQYF TRBV9 - TRBJ2-4 -
TGTGCCAGTAGTATACGACTAGCGGGAGTGTACGAGCAGTACTTC CASSIRLAGVYEQYF TRBV19 - TRBJ2-7 TRBD2
TGCGCCAGCAGCCAACTCGAGGTGGCGGCAGCCGTCGGCTATGGCTACACCTTC CASSQLEVAAAVGYGYTF TRBV4-1 - TRBJ1-2 -
TGTGCCAGCAGTTACTCCAGAGGGAGGCGGGAAAAACTGTTTTTT CASSYSRGRREKLFF TRBV6-5 - TRBJ1-4 -
TGTGCCAGCTCCAACCGGACAGGGTCCCAAGAGACCCAGTACTTC CASSNRTGSQETQYF TRBV18 - TRBJ2-5 TRBD1
TGTGCCAGCTCACCTACGACAGCTAATAGCAATCAGCCCCAGCATTTT CASSPTTANSNQPQHF TRBV18 once TRBJ1-5 -
TGTGCCAGCAGTAGGGGGCTGAGTGGAAACACCATATATTTT CASSRGLSGNTIYF TRBV25-1 - TRBJ1-3 TRBD1
TGTGCCAGCAGCTTGGCACAGGGGACAGATACGCAGTATTTT CASSLAQGTDTQYF TRBV5-4 - TRBJ2-3 TRBD1
TGTGCCAGCAGCCATCTCAGCGGGGTGAGCTCCTACGAGCAGTACTTC CASSHLSGVSSYEQYF TRBV4-2 - TRBJ2-7 TRBD2
TGTGCCAGCAGCTCTCAGGGGAACACTGAAGCTTTCTTT CASSSQGNTEAFF TRBV5-5 - TRBJ1-1 -
TGTGCCACAACAGGGCCTTTTAATGAAAAACTGTTTTTT CATTGPFNEKLFF TRBV2 - TRBJ1-4 -
TGTGCCAGCAGCCAAGCCCCCTCCTATCCTACTGAAGCTTTCTTT CASSQAPSYPTEAFF TRBV4-2 - TRBJ1-1 -
TGTGCCAGCTTAAGGGGTCGCGGGGACAATGAGCAGTTCTTC CASLRGRGDNEQFF TRBV18 once TRBJ2-1 -
TGTGCCAGCAGCCCCACCAGGGCAGACAGGGGTGATGAAGCTTTCTTT CASSPTRADRGDEAFF TRBV7-9 - TRBJ1-1 TRBD1
TGTGCCAGCACCCTCCAAGAGACCCAGTACTTC CASTLQETQYF TRBV6-1 once TRBJ2-5 -
TGCGCCAGCAGCGTCCAGGGGAGGGACGAGCAGTACTTC CASSVQGRDEQYF TRBV5-1 - TRBJ2-7 -
TGCAGCGTTGAGGGCAGGGTGCGAGAGACCCAGTACTTC CSVEGRVRETQYF TRBV29-1 - TRBJ2-5 -
TGTGCCAGCAGGAATTACAGGGCTGGGGCCAACGTCCTGACTTTC CASRNYRAGANVLTF TRBV28 - TRBJ2-6 -
TGTGCCTGGAGTGTAACAGGGTCAACCAAAAACATTCAGTACTTC CAWSVTGSTKNIQYF TRBV30 - TRBJ2-4 -
TGTGCCAGCAGCGTATTTGATTTCTCCTACGAGCAGTACTTC CASSVFDFSYEQYF TRBV9 - TRBJ2-7 -
TGCAGCGTCCGCCCTAGCGGGGGGACCTACAATGAGCAGTTCTTC CSVRPSGGTYNEQFF TRBV29-1 - TRBJ2-1 TRBD2
TGTGCCAGCAGCCGCGTCGTCCCTCGGGATGAGCAGTTCTTC CASSRVVPRDEQFF TRBV11-2 - TRBJ2-1 -
TGTGCCAGCAGCCGGACTAGCGGGAGGTCAGAGACCCAGTACTTC CASSRTSGRSETQYF TRBV5-4 - TRBJ2-5 TRBD2
TGCGCCAGCAGCCAAGTACACGCTAGCGGGGGGGGAGAGACCCAGTACTTC CASSQVHASGGGETQYF TRBV4-3 - TRBJ2-5 TRBD2
TGCGCCAGCAGCCAAGGGAACCGGGTTGTTGAGCAGTTCTTC CASSQGNRVVEQFF TRBV4-3 - TRBJ2-1 -
TGTGCCAGCAGCTTAGTACTAGCGGGAGCCTTGTTGTATTTT CASSLVLAGALLYF TRBV11-2 - TRBJ2-3 TRBD2
TGTGCCAGCTCACCAGGGGGGGCTGGCGGATATGGCTACACCTTC CASSPGGAGGYGYTF TRBV18 - TRBJ1-2 -
TGCGCCAGCAGCCAAGGCAGGACTAGCGGGAAACAGACCCAGTACTTC CASSQGRTSGKQTQYF TRBV4-1 - TRBJ2-5 TRBD2
TGTGCCAGCAGTGAAGAGGTGGGGGCCTTGGTAATCGAGCAGTACTTC CASSEEVGALVIEQYF TRBV2 few TRBJ2-7 -
TGCGCCAGCAGCCAACGATCGGCTAACTATGGCTACACCTTC CASSQRSANYGYTF TRBV4-3 - TRBJ1-2 -
TGCGCCAGCAGCCAAGAGATAACTAGCGGGAGCCATGAGCAGTTCTTC CASSQEITSGSHEQFF TRBV4-3 - TRBJ2-1 TRBD2
TGTGCCTGGAGTCCAGGACTAGAAGCCCAGTACTTC CAWSPGLEAQYF TRBV30 - TRBJ2-7 TRBD2
TGTGCCACACACGCTCGAACCACAGATACGCAGTATTTT CATHARTTDTQYF TRBV5-8 - TRBJ2-3 -
TGTGCCATCAGTGAGCCCATGACTAGCGGGGGTCCCACAGATACGCAGTATTTT CAISEPMTSGGPTDTQYF TRBV10-3 - TRBJ2-3 TRBD2
TGTGCCAGCTCACCACCCGTCGTGTCCTATGGCTACACCTTC CASSPPVVSYGYTF TRBV18 once TRBJ1-2 -
TGTGCCAGCAGTTACTCGCTAGCGGGGTTAGATACGCAGTATTTT CASSYSLAGLDTQYF TRBV6-5 once TRBJ2-3 TRBD2
TGTGCCACCAGCAGAGATCTAGAGACCCAGTACTTC CATSRDLETQYF TRBV15 - TRBJ2-5 -
TGCAGCGGGGTACTAGCGGGATCCTACAATGAGCAGTTCTTC CSGVLAGSYNEQFF TRBV29-1 - TRBJ2-1 TRBD2
TGTGCCAGCAGACGAACGGTTTACTACGAGCAGTACTTC CASRRTVYYEQYF TRBV6-5 - TRBJ2-7 -
TGTGCCAGCAGCTTGGCTTCCTGGCGGGGGGGGGACGAGCAGTACTTC CASSLASWRGGDEQYF TRBV5-5 - TRBJ2-7 TRBD2
TGTGCCAGCTCACCAAGCCCAGGGTCCTACGAGCAGTACTTC CASSPSPGSYEQYF TRBV18 - TRBJ2-7 -
TGTGCCTGGGATGGACAGGGCCACGAGCAGTACTTC CAWDGQGHEQYF TRBV30 - TRBJ2-7 TRBD1
TGTGCCAGCTCACCACCTCGGAGCCTCACAGATACGCAGTATTTT CASSPPRSLTDTQYF TRBV18 - TRBJ2-3 -
TGTGCCAGCAGCCAGGGGTTGACAGGGGGAGGTGAGCAGTACTTC CASSQGLTGGGEQYF TRBV7-9 - TRBJ2-7 TRBD1
TGTGCCAGCAGCTTAGTGTCAGGGGGCAATCAGCCCCAGCATTTT CASSLVSGGNQPQHF TRBV7-2 - TRBJ1-5 -
TGCGCCAGCAGCCTTTTGCAGGGCTCTGGGGCCAACGTCCTGACTTTC CASSLLQGSGANVLTF TRBV4-3 - TRBJ2-6 -
TGTGCCAGCAGCTTAGTTCTGGGGGCAGGTGACAATGAGCAGTTCTTC CASSLVLGAGDNEQFF TRBV7-2 - TRBJ2-1 -